A single T cell receptor beta chain is shown here with its context. Its target is not known. The sample comes from a study of beta chain features in type 1 diabetes. In the study overall: No age, gender or cell yield differences were seen between patients and healthy donors. General observations from the study: A pattern of fewer insertions and more deletions at VDJ junctions was seen in type 1 diabetes patients. TCRB CDR3s from Type 1 diabetes patients were moderately but significantly shorter in all four CD4+ subsets. In these data, an HLA type influence on TCRB rearrangement remained unresolved.

The single heparinised draw taken from each donor contained about 120 mL of blood on average. The whole isolated RNA underwent reverse transcription, so sequencing captured expressed TCRB transcripts. TCRdb's table, derived via immunoSEQ multiplex PCR, lists solely in-frame clones and lacks some. The sample consists of 150,000 to 180,000 clones, approximately 10% of them appearing once. J gave up 6 bases and V 3 bases, and 5 bases lay outside the gene matches. Germline values: CDR1 SGHNT, CDR2 YENEEA. The CDR3 has 13 residues. This chain joins TRBV11-3 and TRBJ2-7; the match to TRBD1 covers 7 bases. The TCR originated in a man aged 30 to 39 with type 1 diabetes. Sequenced sample: central memory CD4+ T cells from blood. CDR3 coding DNA: TGTGCCAGCAGCTTCGATGCAGGGGGCGAGCAGTACTTC. Encoded protein: CASSFDAGGEQYF.